The entry below gives a single T cell receptor (beta chain) sequence along with its context. Its cognate antigen is unknown. These data are taken from a study of breast tumors, draining lymph nodes, adjacent tissues. General study results and limits: Compared with basal-like, luminal-like tumors shared significantly more repertoire with nontumor tissue.

TCRdb fed the multiplex PCR reads into MiXCR, producing one record per CDR3 protein. The sample includes nearly 200,000 distinct CDR3 sequences, roughly 31% of them seen just once. Samples came from axillary lymph nodes draining the breast cancer. The sequence came from a female donor with breast cancer. Some clones in this sample may be carry-over from other donors' samples. Sequencing was performed on axillary lymph node tissue.

CDR3 nucleotides: TGTGCCAGCAATACAGGGGGTGCTCAGTATCAGCCCCAGCATTTT. Translating gives CASNTGGAQYQPQHF. The genes are TRBV28 and TRBJ1-5; 8 bases line up with TRBD1. After removal of 7 bases from V and 5 bases from J, the junction contained 10 bases not matched to a gene. CDR1 is MDHEN, CDR2 SYDVKM, per germline. The CDR3 extends over 15 amino acids.